The 26 T cell receptor beta chains reported below all come from one sample, sequenced in a study of cytomegalovirus exposure and HLA in healthy donors. Repertoires were generated with immunoSEQ multiplex PCR, while TCRdb's copy carries only in-frame clones and drops some. Of about 200,000 clones in the sample, around 78% were seen once. The sequenced sample consisted of PBMCs. The source is a woman aged 18 to 35 in good health and CMV-seronegative.

The chain combines TRBV5-6 with TRBJ2-3; 8 nucleotides align to TRBD2. This CDR3 spans 15 amino acids. Trimming at V came to 3 bases and at J to 2 bases, leaving 5 bases not matched to a gene. Germline V lookup: CDR1 SGHDT, CDR2 YYEEEE. CDR3 nucleotides: TGTGCCAGCAGCTCGTTGCGGGGGGACACAGATACGCAGTATTTT. As protein: CASSSLRGDTDTQYF.

This clone turned up a few times. The chain uses TRBV7-8 and TRBJ2-7; 10 bases are a match to TRBD2. This CDR3 comprises 17 residues. The trim removed 3 bases at V and 0 bases at J, leaving 8 bases unmatched. Germline CDR1 is SGHVS and CDR2 is FQNEAQ. CDR3 coding DNA: TGTGCCAGCAGCTTCGGGACTCCTAGCGGGGGCTCCTACGAGCAGTACTTC. Protein product: CASSFGTPSGGSYEQYF.

The V call is TRBV30, the J call TRBJ2-1; D is unclear. The germline V gene encodes CDR1 GTSNPN and CDR2 SVGIG (reference sequence). This CDR3 spans 12 amino acids. The V gene lost 8 bases and the J gene lost 8 bases, with 16 bases spanning the gap. CDR3 in amino acids: CAGVSTNYEQFF. The DNA of the CDR3 is TGTGCCGGTGTATCCACGAACTATGAGCAGTTCTTC.

This clone was observed a single time. CDR3 in amino acids: CASKLTGELFF. The CDR3 nucleotides are TGCGCCAGCAAATTAACCGGGGAGCTGTTTTTT. V gene TRBV10-1 combines with J gene TRBJ2-2; no firm D call. This CDR3 spans 11 amino acids. In germline, CDR1 is WNHNN, CDR2 SYGVQD (reference sequence). V gave up 7 bases and J gave up 5 bases, with 5 bases separating them.

This chain joins TRBV30 and TRBJ1-2; D remains ambiguous. Per germline, CDR1 GTSNPN and CDR2 SVGIG (reference sequence). CDR3 size: 13 residues. The V and J ends lost 1 base and 1 base respectively, with 7 bases between them. The CDR3 coding sequence is TGTGCCTGGAGTGGGCTTCTTAACTATGGCTACACCTTC. Encoded protein: CAWSGLLNYGYTF.

This chain links TRBV9 with TRBJ2-5; TRBD1 or TRBD2 may be the D gene (6 bases each). The V end lost 0 bases, the J end lost 0 bases, and 15 bases lay between the germline ends. The CDR3 has 17 amino acids. Germline values: CDR1 SGDLS, CDR2 YYNGEE. This CDR3 reads CASSVAGRGGYQETQYF. CDR3 DNA: TGTGCCAGCAGCGTAGCGGGGAGAGGGGGGTACCAAGAGACCCAGTACTTC.

This chain joins TRBV9 and TRBJ2-1, with D perhaps matching TRBD1 (5 bases). V was cut by 0 bases and J by 6 bases, with 10 bases left in between. CDR1 SGDLS and CDR2 YYNGEE come from the germline V gene. The CDR3 totals 14 residues. The DNA of the CDR3 is TGTGCCAGCAGCGTAGCCCAGGGTGGCAATGAGCAGTTCTTC. Its translation: CASSVAQGGNEQFF.

This rearrangement joins TRBV9 to TRBJ1-2, with TRBD1 as a possible D gene (5 bases). Germline V gives CDR1 SGDLS, CDR2 YYNGEE. Trimming shortened V by 0 bases and J by 10 bases, and 16 bases separated the two germline ends. The CDR3 is 14 amino acids. Here the CDR3 DNA reads TGTGCCAGCAGCGTAGATTGGGACGGCATGGACTACACCTTC. Residues: CASSVDWDGMDYTF.

V gene TRBV10-3 combines with J gene TRBJ2-5; D unresolved. Germline CDR1 reads ENHRY; CDR2 reads SYGVKD. The V and J ends lost 10 bases and 5 bases respectively, with 14 bases between them. This CDR3 spans 12 amino acids. CDR3 amino acids: CATGPVGETQYF. CDR3 DNA sequence: TGTGCCACCGGGCCCGTAGGCGAGACCCAGTACTTC.

The rearrangement joins TRBV7-3 to TRBJ2-3, with D possibly matching TRBD1 (6 bases). The V end was cut by 5 bases, the J end by 0 bases, with 21 bases between. The CDR3 consists of 18 residues. Germline V gene data show CDR1 as SGHTA and CDR2 as FQGTGA. As DNA, the CDR3 is TGTGCCAGCAGCCCGAAGACAGGATCCCTATCTAGCACAGATACGCAGTATTTT. It codes for CASSPKTGSLSSTDTQYF.

The CDR3 is CASSLNRRARSDLGNTIYF. CDR3 coding DNA: TGTGCCAGCAGTTTAAATAGAAGGGCTCGATCCGATCTTGGAAACACCATATATTTT. This sequence joins TRBV27 and TRBJ1-3; D gene uncertain. Germline V gene sequence: CDR1 MNHEY, CDR2 SMNVEV (reference sequence). The CDR3 has 19 amino acids. Between the trimmed V and J ends, which lost 2 bases and 3 bases, there was a span of 23 bases.

The genes are TRBV5-1 and TRBJ2-7; 8 bases fit TRBD2. CDR3 length: 14 residues. Germline V lookup: CDR1 SGHRS, CDR2 YFSETQ. The V and J ends lost 3 bases and 6 bases, in that order; junction bases with no gene match: 8. The CDR3 loop reads CASSWRAGDGEQYF. The CDR3 DNA is TGCGCCAGCAGCTGGCGAGCGGGAGACGGCGAGCAGTACTTC.

In its sample, this clone was seen a few times. This chain connects TRBV4-1 to TRBJ1-5; D is ambiguous. V was shortened by 4 bases and J by 3 bases, with 16 bases between the two germline ends. The V gene's germline CDR1 is MGHRA and CDR2 YSYEKL. CDR3 length equals 16 residues. The CDR3 spells CASSPLWAAHNQPQHF. Here the CDR3 DNA reads TGCGCCAGCAGCCCCCTTTGGGCGGCCCACAATCAGCCCCAGCATTTT.

V and J are TRBV7-9 and TRBJ1-2, with a weak D call TRBD1 (6 bases). CDR3 length: 14 amino acids. The V end was cut by 2 bases, the J end by 4 bases, with 11 bases between. CDR1 and CDR2 from the germline V gene are SEHNR and FQNEAQ (reference sequence). CDR3 nucleotide sequence: TGTGCCAGCAGCTTACGACAGGCCCCCTATGGCTACACCTTC. Its protein is CASSLRQAPYGYTF. The full variable domain, in which reference TRBV7-9 and TRBJ1-2 provide the parts outside the CDR3, is DTGVSQNPRHKITKRGQNVTFRCDPISEHNRLYWYRQTLGQGPEFLTYFQNEAQLEKSRLLSDRFSAERPKGSFSTLEIQRTEQGDSAMYLCASSLRQAPYGYTFGSGTRLTVV.

J is TRBJ2-5 and V is TRBV5-1; D is perhaps TRBD1 (5 bases). The CDR3 covers 14 residues. V shed 1 base and J shed 5 bases, with 12 bases lying between them. Germline assignment: CDR1 SGHRS and CDR2 YFSETQ. Here the CDR3 reads CASSLQLGAETQYF. The CDR3 nucleotides are TGCGCCAGCAGCTTGCAGTTAGGGGCCGAGACCCAGTACTTC.

The chain links TRBV5-1 to TRBJ1-6; tentatively, D is TRBD1 (6 bases). CDR3 length: 15 amino acids. CDR1 is SGHRS, CDR2 YFSETQ, per germline. The V end was cut by 6 bases, the J end by 5 bases, with 15 bases between. The CDR3 region is CASKAGALDNSPLHF. Written as DNA, the CDR3 is TGCGCCAGCAAAGCAGGGGCACTGGATAATTCACCCCTCCACTTT.

V is TRBV27 and J is TRBJ1-2, with TRBD1 matching 7 bases. The CDR3 is 15 residues long. Germline lookup yields CDR1 MNHEY and CDR2 SMNVEV (reference sequence). V dropped 5 bases and J dropped 4; count of bases not matched to a gene: 10. CDR3 DNA: TGTGCCAGCAGTCCCCGACAGGGCCACTCCTATGGCTACACCTTC. Protein: CASSPRQGHSYGYTF.

The chain combines TRBV6-1 with TRBJ2-7, with 7 bases lining up with TRBD2. After removal of 7 bases from V and 2 bases from J, the junction contained 8 bases not matched to a gene. Germline loops: CDR1 MNHNS, CDR2 SASEGT. The CDR3 covers 14 residues. The CDR3 DNA follows: TGTGCCAGCAAGGGGCGGGAGACCACCTACGAGCAGTACTTC. Its translation is CASKGRETTYEQYF.

The chain recombines TRBV6-5 with TRBJ2-3, with TRBD1 as a possible D gene (5 bases). Germline V gene data show CDR1 as MNHEY and CDR2 as SVGAGI. The CDR3 contains 11 residues. Trimming removed 8 bases at V and 4 bases at J, with 7 bases between. The CDR3 sequence is CASVRADTQYF. CDR3 bases: TGTGCCAGCGTCAGGGCAGATACGCAGTATTTT.

A word on this clone: The same CDR3 can be traced to other DNA sequences in this sample. This chain links TRBV30 with TRBJ1-2; no clear D. Deletions cut 2 bases from V and 1 base from J, with 8 bases between. CDR3 length: 13 residues. The germline CDR1 and CDR2 sequences are GTSNPN and SVGIG (reference sequence). CDR3 residues: CAWSPTDNYGYTF. Here the CDR3 DNA reads TGTGCCTGGAGTCCTACAGATAACTATGGCTACACCTTC.

V gene TRBV4-2 combines with J gene TRBJ1-2; D gene ambiguous. Trimming took 0 bases from V and 6 from J, leaving 14 bases between them. The CDR3 is made up of 15 amino acids. The germline CDR1 and CDR2 sequences are LGHNA and YNFKEQ. DNA for the CDR3: TGTGCCAGCAGCCAAGAGAGACGGGAGCGACATGGCTACACCTTC. The encoded protein is CASSQERRERHGYTF.

The chain is built from TRBV2 and TRBJ2-3; 14 positions match TRBD2. With V trimmed by 0 bases and J by 0 bases, 5 bases remained unmatched. The length of the CDR3 is 19 residues. Germline assignment: CDR1 SNHLY and CDR2 FYNNEI. CDR3 region: CASSEARTSGRTSTDTQYF. The CDR3 DNA reads TGTGCCAGCAGTGAAGCTCGGACTAGCGGGAGGACTAGCACAGATACGCAGTATTTT.

The chain employs TRBV2 and TRBJ2-7; 7 bases align to TRBD2. The junction had 5 bases not matched to a gene; V was cut back by 8 bases and J by 1 base. Germline lookup yields CDR1 SNHLY and CDR2 FYNNEI. The CDR3 is 13 residues long. CDR3 loop: CASGASGSYEQYF. The CDR3 nucleotides read TGTGCCAGCGGGGCTAGCGGATCCTACGAGCAGTACTTC.

This chain joins TRBV12-5 and TRBJ1-2, with 9 bases matching TRBD1. Germline trimming cut 9 bases from V and 3 bases from J; bases unmatched to any gene: 8. The CDR3 is 14 residues long. Germline V gene data show CDR1 as LGHNT and CDR2 as FRNRAP. The CDR3 DNA reads TGTGCTAGCCGACCCACAGGGGGCGACTATGGCTACACCTTC. It is translated as CASRPTGGDYGYTF.

The chain couples TRBV11-2 to TRBJ2-1; D ambiguous. Looked up from germline, CDR1 is SGHAT and CDR2 is FQNNGV. V dropped 5 bases and J dropped 7 bases, with 27 bases sitting between them. The CDR3 extends over 18 amino acids. CDR3 sequence (DNA): TGTGCCAGCAGCGTGCCAACAACACGTGGCGGTCCGCGGAATGAGCAGTTCTTC. Amino acids: CASSVPTTRGGPRNEQFF.

The rearrangement links TRBV30 to TRBJ1-2; D is unresolved. Trimming took 2 bases from V and 8 from J, leaving 21 bases between them. Per the germline V gene, CDR1 is GTSNPN and CDR2 is SVGIG (reference sequence). The length of the CDR3 is 15 residues. The CDR3 sequence: CAWSYGQTRRVGYTF. CDR3 DNA sequence: TGTGCCTGGAGTTACGGGCAGACCCGACGGGTAGGCTACACCTTC.